One and the same sample provided the 3 T cell receptor beta chains below, sequenced in a study of T-cell memory formation after mild COVID-19. TCRdb re-called the 5' RACE reads with MiXCR, one entry per CDR3 protein. The table has 550,000 to 700,000 distinct CDR3 sequences, approximately 15% seen once. The specimen sequenced was PBMCs or a T cell subset sorted from them (not recorded which). The receptors derive from an adult woman who had mild COVID-19 (a few samples of this study predate the infection). Cell type and time point are not known.

This clonotype was seen ten or more times. The chain couples TRBV7-2 to TRBJ2-2, with D unresolved. CDR3 length equals 13 residues. With 3 bases removed from V and 5 bases from J, the gap between germline ends came to 7 bases. Germline lookup yields CDR1 SGHTA and CDR2 FQGNSA. The CDR3 region has the DNA TGTGCCAGCAGCTTGATGGGGACCGGGGAGCTGTTTTTT. Its translation: CASSLMGTGELFF.

At least ten counts were recorded for this clonotype. For the CDR3, the DNA is TGTGCCAGCAGTTTCCTTTCGGCAGGGGGTTCCTCCTCTGGAAACACCATATATTTT. It yields the protein CASSFLSAGGSSSGNTIYF. The chain combines TRBV12-3 or TRBV12-4 with TRBJ1-3; 7 bases align to TRBD1. V dropped 3 bases and J dropped 0; count of bases not matched to a gene: 14. The CDR3 sequence is 19 residues long.

V gene TRBV19 combines with J gene TRBJ1-4; 12 bases align to TRBD1. The CDR3 covers 15 residues. J was trimmed by 8 bases and V by 6 bases; bases with no gene match: 7. The germline CDR1 and CDR2 sequences are LNHDA and SQIVND (reference sequence). The CDR3 sequence: CASSNSGTGGEKLFF. The DNA of the CDR3 is TGTGCCAGTAGCAACTCCGGGACAGGGGGCGAAAAACTGTTTTTT.